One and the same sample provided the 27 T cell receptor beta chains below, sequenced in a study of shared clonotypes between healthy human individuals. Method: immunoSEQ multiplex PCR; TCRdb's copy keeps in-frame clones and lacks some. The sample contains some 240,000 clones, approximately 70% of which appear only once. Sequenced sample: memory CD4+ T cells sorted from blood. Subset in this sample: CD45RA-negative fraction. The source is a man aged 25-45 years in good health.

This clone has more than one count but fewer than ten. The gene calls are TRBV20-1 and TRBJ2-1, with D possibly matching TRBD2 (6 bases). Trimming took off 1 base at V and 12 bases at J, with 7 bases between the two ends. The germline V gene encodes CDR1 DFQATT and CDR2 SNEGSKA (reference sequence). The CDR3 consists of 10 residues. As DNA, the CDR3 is TGCAGTGCTAGAGGGAGGGGGCAGTTCTTC. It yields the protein CSARGRGQFF.

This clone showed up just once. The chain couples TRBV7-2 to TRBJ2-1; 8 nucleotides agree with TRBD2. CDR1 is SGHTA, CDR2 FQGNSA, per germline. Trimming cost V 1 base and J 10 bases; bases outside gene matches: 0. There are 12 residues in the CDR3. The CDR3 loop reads CASSLGLAEQFF. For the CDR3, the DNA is TGTGCCAGCAGCTTAGGACTAGCGGAGCAGTTCTTC.

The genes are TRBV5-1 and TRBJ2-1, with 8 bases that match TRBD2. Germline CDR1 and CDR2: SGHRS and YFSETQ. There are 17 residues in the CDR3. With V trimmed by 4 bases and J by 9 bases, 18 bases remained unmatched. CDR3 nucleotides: TGCGCCAGCAGCCGGACCCAGCCGGGACTAGGTGATGGTGAGCAGTTCTTC. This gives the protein CASSRTQPGLGDGEQFF.

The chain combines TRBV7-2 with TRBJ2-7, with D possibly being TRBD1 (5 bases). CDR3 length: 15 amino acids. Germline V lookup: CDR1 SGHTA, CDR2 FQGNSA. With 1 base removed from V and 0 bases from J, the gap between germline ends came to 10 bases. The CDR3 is CASSLDRTYSYEQYF. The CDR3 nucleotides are TGTGCCAGCAGCTTAGACAGGACCTACTCCTACGAGCAGTACTTC.

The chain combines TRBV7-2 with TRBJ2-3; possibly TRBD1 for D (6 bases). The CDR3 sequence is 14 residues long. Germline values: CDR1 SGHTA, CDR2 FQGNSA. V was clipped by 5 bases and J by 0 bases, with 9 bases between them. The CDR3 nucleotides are TGTGCCAGCAGCGTGGACAGTAGCACAGATACGCAGTATTTT. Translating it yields CASSVDSSTDTQYF.

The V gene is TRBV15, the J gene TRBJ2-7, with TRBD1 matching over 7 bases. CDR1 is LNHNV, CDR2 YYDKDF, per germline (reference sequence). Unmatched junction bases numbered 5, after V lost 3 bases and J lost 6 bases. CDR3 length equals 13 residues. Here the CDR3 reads CATSRDRPREQYF. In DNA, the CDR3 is TGTGCCACCAGCAGGGACAGGCCACGCGAGCAGTACTTC.

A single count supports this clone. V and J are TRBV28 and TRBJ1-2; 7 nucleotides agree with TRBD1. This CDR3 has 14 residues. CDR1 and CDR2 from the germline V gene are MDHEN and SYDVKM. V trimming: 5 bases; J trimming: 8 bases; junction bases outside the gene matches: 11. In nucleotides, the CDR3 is TGTGCCAGCAGTGGGACCCTACAGGGGAGGGGCTACACCTTC. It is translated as CASSGTLQGRGYTF.

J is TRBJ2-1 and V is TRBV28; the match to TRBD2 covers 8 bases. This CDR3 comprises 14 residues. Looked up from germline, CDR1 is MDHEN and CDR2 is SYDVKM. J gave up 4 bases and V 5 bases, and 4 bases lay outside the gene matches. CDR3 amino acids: CASSVSGEYNEQFF. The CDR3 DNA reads TGTGCCAGCAGTGTTAGCGGGGAATACAATGAGCAGTTCTTC.

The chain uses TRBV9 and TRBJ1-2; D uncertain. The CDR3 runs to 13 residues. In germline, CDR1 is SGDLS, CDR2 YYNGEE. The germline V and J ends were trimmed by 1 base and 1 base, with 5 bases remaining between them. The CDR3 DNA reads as TGTGCCAGCAGCGTAACGGTTAACTATGGCTACACCTTC. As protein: CASSVTVNYGYTF.

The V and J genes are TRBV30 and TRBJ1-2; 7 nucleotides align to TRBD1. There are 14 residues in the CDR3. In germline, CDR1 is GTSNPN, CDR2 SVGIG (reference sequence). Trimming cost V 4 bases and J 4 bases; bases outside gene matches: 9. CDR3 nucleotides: TGTGCCTGGACCACGACAGGGAGGTCCTATGGCTACACCTTC. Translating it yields CAWTTTGRSYGYTF.

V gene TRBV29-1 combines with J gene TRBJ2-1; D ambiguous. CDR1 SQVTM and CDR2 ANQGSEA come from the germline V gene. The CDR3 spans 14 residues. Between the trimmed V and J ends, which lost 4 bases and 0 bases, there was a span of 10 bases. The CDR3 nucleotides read TGCAGCGTTGTCTCCCTTGTCTCCTACAATGAGCAGTTCTTC. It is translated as CSVVSLVSYNEQFF.

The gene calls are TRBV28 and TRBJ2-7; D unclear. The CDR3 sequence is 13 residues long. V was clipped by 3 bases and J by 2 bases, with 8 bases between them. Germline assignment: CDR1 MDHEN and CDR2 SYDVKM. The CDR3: CASSFHSAYEQYF. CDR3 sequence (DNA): TGTGCCAGCAGTTTTCACAGCGCCTACGAGCAGTACTTC.

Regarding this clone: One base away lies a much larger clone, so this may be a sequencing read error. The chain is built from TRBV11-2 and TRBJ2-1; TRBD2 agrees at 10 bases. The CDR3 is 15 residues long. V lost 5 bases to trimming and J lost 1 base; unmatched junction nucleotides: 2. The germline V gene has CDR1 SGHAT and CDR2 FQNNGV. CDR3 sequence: CASSELAGSYNEQFF. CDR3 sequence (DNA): TGTGCCAGCAGCGAACTAGCGGGGTCCTACAATGAGCAGTTCTTC. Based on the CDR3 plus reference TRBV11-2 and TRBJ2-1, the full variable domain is EAGVAQSPRYKIIEKRQSVAFWCNPISGHATLYWYQQILGQGPKLLIQFQNNGVVDDSQLPKDRFSAERLKGVDSTLKIQPAKLEDSAVYLCASSELAGSYNEQFFGPGTRLTVL.

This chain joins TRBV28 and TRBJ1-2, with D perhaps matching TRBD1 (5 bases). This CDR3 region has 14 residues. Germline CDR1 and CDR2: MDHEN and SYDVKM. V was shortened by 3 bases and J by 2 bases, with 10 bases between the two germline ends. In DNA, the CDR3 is TGTGCCAGCAGTTTTCCCGGGGACAACTATGGCTACACCTTC. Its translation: CASSFPGDNYGYTF.

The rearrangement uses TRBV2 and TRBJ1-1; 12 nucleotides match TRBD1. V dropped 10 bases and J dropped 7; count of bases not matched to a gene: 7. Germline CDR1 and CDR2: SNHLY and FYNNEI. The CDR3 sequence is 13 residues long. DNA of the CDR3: TGTGCCACCGGGGACAGGGGGCGATTTGAAGCTTTCTTT. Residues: CATGDRGRFEAFF.

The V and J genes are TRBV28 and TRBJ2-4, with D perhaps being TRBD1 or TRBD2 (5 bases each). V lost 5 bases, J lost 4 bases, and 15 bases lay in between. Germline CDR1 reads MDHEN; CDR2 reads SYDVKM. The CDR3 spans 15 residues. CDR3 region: CASSPPGTDKNIQYF. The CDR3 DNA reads TGTGCCAGCAGTCCACCCGGGACGGATAAAAACATTCAGTACTTC.

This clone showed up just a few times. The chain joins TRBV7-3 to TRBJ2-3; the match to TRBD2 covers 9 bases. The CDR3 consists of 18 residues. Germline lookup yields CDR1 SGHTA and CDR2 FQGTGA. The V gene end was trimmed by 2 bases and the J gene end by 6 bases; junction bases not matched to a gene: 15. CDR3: CASSLSGLAGAMWDTQYF. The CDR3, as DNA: TGTGCCAGCAGCTTATCCGGCTTAGCGGGAGCTATGTGGGATACGCAGTATTTT.

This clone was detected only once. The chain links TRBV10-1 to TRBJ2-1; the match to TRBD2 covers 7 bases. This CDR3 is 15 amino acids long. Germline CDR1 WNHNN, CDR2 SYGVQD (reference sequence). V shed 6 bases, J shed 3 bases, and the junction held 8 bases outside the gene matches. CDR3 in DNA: TGCGCCAGCAGCGCCGGGACTACCTACTACAATGAGCAGTTCTTC. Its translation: CASSAGTTYYNEQFF.

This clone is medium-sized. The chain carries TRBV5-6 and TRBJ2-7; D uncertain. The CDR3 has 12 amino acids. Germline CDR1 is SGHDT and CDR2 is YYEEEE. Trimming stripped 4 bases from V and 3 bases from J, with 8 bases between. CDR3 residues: CASSRDIYEQYF. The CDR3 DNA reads TGTGCCAGCAGCCGAGATATCTACGAGCAGTACTTC.

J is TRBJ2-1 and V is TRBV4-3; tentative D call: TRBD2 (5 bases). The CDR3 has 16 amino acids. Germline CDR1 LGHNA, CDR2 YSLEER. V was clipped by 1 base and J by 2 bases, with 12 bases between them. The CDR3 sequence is CASSQGPEGTYNEQFF. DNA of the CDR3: TGCGCCAGCAGCCAAGGCCCCGAGGGAACCTACAATGAGCAGTTCTTC.

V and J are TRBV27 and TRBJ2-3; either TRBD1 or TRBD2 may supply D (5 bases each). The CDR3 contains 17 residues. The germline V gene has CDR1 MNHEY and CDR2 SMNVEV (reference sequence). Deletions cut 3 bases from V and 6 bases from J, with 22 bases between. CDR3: CASSFKGPRAGPDTQYF. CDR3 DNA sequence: TGTGCCAGCAGTTTTAAGGGACCGAGAGCTGGGCCTGATACGCAGTATTTT.

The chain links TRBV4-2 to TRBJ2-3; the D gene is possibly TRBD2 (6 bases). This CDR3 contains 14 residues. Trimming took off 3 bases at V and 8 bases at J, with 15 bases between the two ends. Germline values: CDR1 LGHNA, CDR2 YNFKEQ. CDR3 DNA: TGTGCCAGCAGCCAGGAAACGGGAGAGGGTACGCAGTATTTT. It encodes CASSQETGEGTQYF.

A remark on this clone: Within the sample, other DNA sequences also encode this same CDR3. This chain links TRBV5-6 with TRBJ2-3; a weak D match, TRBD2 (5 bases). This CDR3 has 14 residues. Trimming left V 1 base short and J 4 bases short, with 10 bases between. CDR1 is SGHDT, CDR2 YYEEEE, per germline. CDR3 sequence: CASSLRLSADTQYF. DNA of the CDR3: TGTGCCAGCAGCTTGAGACTAAGCGCAGATACGCAGTATTTT.

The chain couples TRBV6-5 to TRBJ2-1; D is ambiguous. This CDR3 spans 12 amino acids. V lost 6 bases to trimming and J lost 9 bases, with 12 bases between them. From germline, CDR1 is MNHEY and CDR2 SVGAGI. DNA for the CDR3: TGTGCCAGCAGCCGAAACTCGGGTGAGCAGTTCTTC. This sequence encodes CASSRNSGEQFF.

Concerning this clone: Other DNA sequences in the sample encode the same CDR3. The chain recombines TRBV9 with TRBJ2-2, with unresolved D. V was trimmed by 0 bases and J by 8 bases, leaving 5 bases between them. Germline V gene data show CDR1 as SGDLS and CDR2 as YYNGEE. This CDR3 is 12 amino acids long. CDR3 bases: TGTGCCAGCAGCGTAGTAACAGGGGAGCTGTTTTTT. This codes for CASSVVTGELFF.

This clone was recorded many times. For the CDR3, the DNA is TGTGCCAGCAGTTTACACCGTTACCAAGAGACCCAGTACTTC. Translating it yields CASSLHRYQETQYF. The chain joins TRBV27 to TRBJ2-5; D gene ambiguous. Germline V lookup: CDR1 MNHEY, CDR2 SMNVEV (reference sequence). The CDR3 consists of 14 residues. V gave up 2 bases and J gave up 0 bases, with 7 bases separating them.

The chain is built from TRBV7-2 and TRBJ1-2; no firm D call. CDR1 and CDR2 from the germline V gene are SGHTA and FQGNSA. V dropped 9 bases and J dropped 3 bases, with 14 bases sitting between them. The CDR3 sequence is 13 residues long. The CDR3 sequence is CASAPPGHYGYTF. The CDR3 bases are TGTGCCAGTGCTCCTCCGGGCCACTATGGCTACACCTTC.